The 5 T cell receptor beta chains reported below all come from one sample, sequenced in a study of technical replicates of blood from a handful of donors. The data were produced by immunoSEQ multiplex PCR, yet TCRdb's version contains in-frame clones alone and is incomplete. The sample contains 85,000 to 90,000 clones, 92% of which appear only once. Material: T cells isolated from PBMCs. These receptors came from a human donor in good health.

The chain has TRBV30 and TRBJ1-6; D is possibly TRBD1 (6 bases). The CDR3 length is 15 residues. V lost 5 bases and J lost 10, with 21 bases in between. Germline loops: CDR1 GTSNPN, CDR2 SVGIG (reference sequence). The CDR3 here is CAWVQQGPMGSPLHF. The CDR3 DNA reads TGTGCCTGGGTACAACAGGGTCCGATGGGGTCACCCCTCCACTTT.

This rearrangement joins TRBV7-8 to TRBJ2-2; 7 bases are a match to TRBD1. CDR1 and CDR2 (germline): SGHVS, FQNEAQ. J gave up 1 base and V 4 bases, and 3 bases lay outside the gene matches. CDR3 length: 15 amino acids. In DNA form, the CDR3 reads TGTGCCAGCAGCTGGGGACAGAAGAACACCGGGGAGCTGTTTTTT. It specifies CASSWGQKNTGELFF.

The chain employs TRBV7-9 and TRBJ1-5, with D perhaps TRBD1 (6 bases). Germline V gives CDR1 SEHNR, CDR2 FQNEAQ (reference sequence). V lost 2 bases, J lost 7 bases, and 12 bases lay in between. This CDR3 comprises 14 residues. CDR3 in DNA: TGTGCCAGCAGCTTATCCGGGGACAAACAGCCCCAGCATTTT. Translated: CASSLSGDKQPQHF.

The J gene is TRBJ1-5, the V gene TRBV6-1; D is ambiguous. Between the trimmed V and J ends, which lost 0 bases and 7 bases, there was a span of 16 bases. Germline V gives CDR1 MNHNS, CDR2 SASEGT. There are 16 residues in the CDR3. The CDR3 protein is CASSEAPWGGIQPQHF. For the CDR3, the DNA is TGTGCCAGCAGTGAAGCGCCATGGGGAGGAATCCAGCCCCAGCATTTT.

In its sample, this clone was seen a few times. This chain links TRBV15 with TRBJ1-5; perhaps TRBD1 as D (6 bases). Per germline, CDR1 LNHNV and CDR2 YYDKDF (reference sequence). The CDR3 consists of 15 residues. Trimming left V 4 bases short and J 4 bases short, with 14 bases between. The CDR3 sequence is CATSKGDIQNQPQHF. CDR3 sequence (DNA): TGTGCCACCAGCAAAGGGGACATTCAAAATCAGCCCCAGCATTTT. Together with reference TRBV15 and TRBJ1-5, the CDR3 gives the full variable domain: DAMVIQNPRYQVTQFGKPVTLSCSQTLNHNVMYWYQQKSSQAPKLLFHYYDKDFNNEADTPDNFQSRRPNTSFCFLDIRSPGLGDTAMYLCATSKGDIQNQPQHFGDGTRLSIL.